This T cell receptor (beta chain) was captured by sequencing in a study of CD8 T cells in Susac syndrome (dated by TCRdb to the late 2010s). For context, the study as a whole: Whether CD8+ T cell activation and differentiation in Susac syndrome was antigen driven was tested using repertoire sequencing. What the research found in general, with its limitations: The TCR sequencing and HLA analysis was acknowledged to have included a relatively small number of individuals.

In the germline V gene, CDR1 corresponds to SNHLY and CDR2 to FYNNEI. Compared with germline, V lacks 7 bases and J lacks 6 bases; bases without a gene match: 7. There are 13 amino acids in the CDR3, from cysteine to phenylalanine inclusive. Only the CDR3 DNA is retained, 39 bases long and in frame from the first base. Turning to this clonotype: What this receptor recognizes is not known. The record has no base qualities; no much larger clone is one base away.

Peripheral blood CD8+ and CD4+ T cells from healthy donors, Susac syndrome patients and multiple sclerosis patients were profiled using high-throughput TCR beta sequencing. The multiple sclerosis controls were treatment-naive patients who had stable or active relapsing-remitting disease and met the revised McDonald criteria. CD8+ TEMRA cells were enriched by FACS, while bulk CD8+ and CD4+ T cells were purified by magnetic negative isolation. Blood was collected in EDTA tubes and processed within 24 hours, with PBMCs isolated through density gradient centrifugation. PBMCs intended for TCR sequencing were frozen in liquid nitrogen and were later thawed in a 37 degrees C water bath. The sorted or isolated CD4+, CD8+ and CD8+ TEMRA cells had a purity of 90% or higher. RNA was extracted with the RNeasy kit and roughly 0.5 to 1 ug was reverse transcribed using random hexamers. TCR beta CDR3 regions were amplified with the immunoSEQ multiplex PCR assay covering 54 Vbeta and 13 Jbeta segments. PCR amplification bias was corrected using a synthetic template baseline for primer optimization and computational correction. The paper's data handling went like this. Reads were annotated to V, D and J genes per IMGT and analyzed with immunoSEQ Analyzer, keeping only productive sequences. To calculate clonality, Shannon entropy was normalized by log2 of the number of productive unique sequences and then subtracted from one. Public and private clones were assessed among the 100 most prevalent clones of each patient and control. Clones were defined as Susac-specific if absent from the healthy and MS cohorts, from under 1,200 published viral clones and from other ImmuneACCESS disease sequences. TCRdb trimmed public reads at Q25 via fastp, called clones via MiXCR and kept in-frame beta chains. CDR3 protein duplicates are merged, each entry listing the most common genes and DNA. The V and J calls, along with clone size, are taken from TCRdb and not from the paper's own processing. The sample data list approximately 140,000 distinct CDR3 sequences, and 90% to 95% of these were observed just once. The ten largest make up 0.11% of the sample.

The rearranged chain carries TRBV2 and TRBJ2-3, with 7 central nucleotides matching TRBD1. The sequenced material came from CD4+ T cells from PBMCs. This clonotype was sampled from a human donor with multiple sclerosis. The CDR3 region has the sequence CASISTGADTQYF. The DNA sequence reads TGTGCCAGCATCTCCACAGGGGCGGATACGCAGTATTTT.